This T cell receptor (beta chain) was observed in a study of cytomegalovirus exposure and HLA in healthy donors. Across the study: Assignment to the Caucasian-associated ancestry cluster applied to 81% of the approximately 400 genotyped donors. Study-level points and caveats: A later analysis linked a missense variant in DCLRE1C to the trimming of TCR beta V and J genes. Investigators reported 150 to 200 TCR beta chains as tied to cytomegalovirus.

The CDR3 consists of 15 residues. Germline V gene sequence: CDR1 SGDLS, CDR2 YYNGEE. Trimming removed 1 base at V and 0 bases at J, with 11 bases between. The PCR contained 60 Vbeta and 13 Jbeta primers. Clones were sequenced by immunoSEQ multiplex PCR, and TCRdb holds only the in-frame ones, with some missing. The sample shows about 150,000 clones, around 79% of them seen only once. Participants comprised healthy donors of bone marrow. In regard to this clone: The antigen remains unidentified.

The sequencing sample was made of PBMCs. The chain combines TRBV9 with TRBJ2-7; D perhaps matches TRBD2 (5 bases). This TCR derives from a man aged 18 to 30 in good health and CMV-seronegative. In DNA, the CDR3 is TGTGCCAGCAGCGTACGGCCGGGAAGCTCCTACGAGCAGTACTTC. Residues: CASSVRPGSSYEQYF.